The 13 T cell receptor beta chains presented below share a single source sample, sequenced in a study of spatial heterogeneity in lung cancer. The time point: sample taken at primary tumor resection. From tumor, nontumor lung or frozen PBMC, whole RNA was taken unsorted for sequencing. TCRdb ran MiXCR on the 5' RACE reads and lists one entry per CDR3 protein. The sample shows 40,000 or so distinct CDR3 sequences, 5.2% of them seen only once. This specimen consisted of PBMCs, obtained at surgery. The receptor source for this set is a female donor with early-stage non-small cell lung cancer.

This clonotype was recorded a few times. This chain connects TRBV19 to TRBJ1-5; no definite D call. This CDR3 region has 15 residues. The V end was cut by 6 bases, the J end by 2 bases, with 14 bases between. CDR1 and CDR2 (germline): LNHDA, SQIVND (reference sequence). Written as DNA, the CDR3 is TGTGCCAGTAGGAGCCCCAAGACGGGCAATCAGCCCCAGCATTTT. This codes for CASRSPKTGNQPQHF.

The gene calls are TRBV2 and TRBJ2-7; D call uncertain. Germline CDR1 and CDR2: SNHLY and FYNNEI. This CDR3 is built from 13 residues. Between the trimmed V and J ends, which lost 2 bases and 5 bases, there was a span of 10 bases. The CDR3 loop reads CASSEPWPDEQYF. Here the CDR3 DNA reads TGTGCCAGCAGTGAACCCTGGCCCGACGAGCAGTACTTC.

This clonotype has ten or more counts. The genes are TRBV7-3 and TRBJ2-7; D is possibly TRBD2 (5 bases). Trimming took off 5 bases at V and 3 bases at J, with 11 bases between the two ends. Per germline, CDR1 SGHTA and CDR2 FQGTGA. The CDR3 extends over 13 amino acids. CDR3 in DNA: TGTGCCAGCAGCCTAGGACTGTACTACGAGCAGTACTTC. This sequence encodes CASSLGLYYEQYF.

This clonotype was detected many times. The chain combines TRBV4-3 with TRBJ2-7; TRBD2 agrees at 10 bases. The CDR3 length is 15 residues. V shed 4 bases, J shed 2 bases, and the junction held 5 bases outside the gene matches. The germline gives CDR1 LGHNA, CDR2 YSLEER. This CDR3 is CASSLYSGGPYEQYF. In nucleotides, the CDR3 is TGCGCCAGCAGCCTTTATAGCGGGGGGCCCTACGAGCAGTACTTC.

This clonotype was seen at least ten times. As DNA, the CDR3 is TGTGCCGGGGGGGTTAGCAATCAGCCCCAGCATTTT. This encodes CAGGVSNQPQHF. This sequence joins TRBV28 and TRBJ1-5, with D possibly being TRBD1 (5 bases). The CDR3 extends over 12 amino acids. The germline V and J ends were trimmed by 11 bases and 0 bases, with 8 bases remaining between them. Germline V CDR1 and CDR2: MDHEN, SYDVKM.

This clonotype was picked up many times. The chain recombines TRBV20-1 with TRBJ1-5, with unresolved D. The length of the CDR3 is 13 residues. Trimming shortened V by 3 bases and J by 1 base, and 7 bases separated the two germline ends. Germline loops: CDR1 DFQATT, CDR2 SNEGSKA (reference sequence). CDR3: CSARIDSNQPQHF. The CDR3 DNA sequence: TGCAGTGCTAGGATCGACAGCAATCAGCCCCAGCATTTT.

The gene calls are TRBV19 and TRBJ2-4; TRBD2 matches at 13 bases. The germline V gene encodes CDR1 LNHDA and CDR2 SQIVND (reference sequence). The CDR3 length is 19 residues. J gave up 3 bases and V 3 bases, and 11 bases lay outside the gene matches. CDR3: CASSIPGLAGAWVKNIQYF. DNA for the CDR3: TGTGCCAGTAGTATCCCCGGACTAGCGGGGGCCTGGGTCAAAAACATTCAGTACTTC.

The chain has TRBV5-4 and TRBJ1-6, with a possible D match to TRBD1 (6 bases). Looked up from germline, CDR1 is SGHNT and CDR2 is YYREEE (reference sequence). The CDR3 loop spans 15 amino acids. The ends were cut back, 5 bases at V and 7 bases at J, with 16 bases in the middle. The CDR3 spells CASRSRTASNSPLHF. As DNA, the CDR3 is TGTGCCAGCAGGTCTCGGACAGCCTCAAATTCACCCCTCCACTTT.

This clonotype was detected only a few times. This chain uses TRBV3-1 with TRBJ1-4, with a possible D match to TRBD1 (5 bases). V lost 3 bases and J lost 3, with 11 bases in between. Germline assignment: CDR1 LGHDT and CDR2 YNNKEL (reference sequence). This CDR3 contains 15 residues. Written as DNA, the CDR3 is TGTGCCAGCAGCCACGGGACGGCCGCTAATGAAAAACTGTTTTTT. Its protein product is CASSHGTAANEKLFF.

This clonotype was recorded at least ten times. The CDR3 DNA follows: TGTGCCAGCAGCCAAGGGGCCGGGACAGGGGTGTGGACTGAAGCTTTCTTT. This gives the protein CASSQGAGTGVWTEAFF. V and J are TRBV3-1 and TRBJ1-1; 10 positions match TRBD1. This CDR3 comprises 17 residues. Germline V CDR1 and CDR2: LGHDT, YNNKEL (reference sequence). With 1 base clipped from V and 5 bases from J, the junction kept 10 bases outside the gene matches.

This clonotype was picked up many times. CDR3 bases: TGTGCCAGCAGTTTATGGCGGGGGCGCACAGATACGCAGTATTTT. It is translated as CASSLWRGRTDTQYF. This chain uses TRBV28 with TRBJ2-3; D might be TRBD2 (7 bases). Germline V gene lookup returns CDR1 MDHEN and CDR2 SYDVKM. Trimming stripped 0 bases from V and 1 base from J, with 8 bases between. The CDR3 has 15 amino acids. Combining the CDR3 with reference TRBV28 and TRBJ2-3 gives the whole variable domain DVKVTQSSRYLVKRTGEKVFLECVQDMDHENMFWYRQDPGLGLRLIYFSYDVKMKEKGDIPEGYSVSREKKERFSLILESASTNQTSMYLCASSLWRGRTDTQYFGPGTRLTVL.

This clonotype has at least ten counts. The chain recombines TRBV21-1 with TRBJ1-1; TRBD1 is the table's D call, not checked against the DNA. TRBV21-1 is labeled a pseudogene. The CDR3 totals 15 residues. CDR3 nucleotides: TGTGCCAGGAAGGGACAGGGGGCGATGGACACTGAAGCTTTCTTT. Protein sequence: CARKGQGAMDTEAFF.

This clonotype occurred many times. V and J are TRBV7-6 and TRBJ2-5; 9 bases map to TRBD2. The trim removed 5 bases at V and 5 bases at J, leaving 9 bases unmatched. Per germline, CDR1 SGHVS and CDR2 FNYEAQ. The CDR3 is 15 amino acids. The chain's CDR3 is CASSPSGAPAETQYF. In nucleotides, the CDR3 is TGTGCCAGCAGCCCTAGCGGGGCCCCGGCCGAGACCCAGTACTTC.